The rows below give T cell receptor beta chains drawn from one sample of a study of CD8 T cells in Susac syndrome. TCRdb itself ran the immunoSEQ multiplex PCR reads through MiXCR, one entry per CDR3 protein. The sample lists 190,000 or so distinct CDR3 sequences, nearly 95% occurring once. Sequencing was performed on CD4+ T cells from PBMCs. These receptors originate from a human donor with multiple sclerosis. Both conserved end residues are part of each CDR3. Each record gives: CDR3 length, V gene, J gene, CDR3 protein.

CDR3 length: 14; V gene: TRBV27; J gene: TRBJ2-1; CDR3 protein: CASSGLAGSNEQFF
CDR3 length: 16; V gene: TRBV20-1; J gene: TRBJ2-3; CDR3 protein: CSARDFARGGTDTQYF
CDR3 length: 13; V gene: TRBV5-1; J gene: TRBJ2-2; CDR3 protein: CASSLGQSGELFF
CDR3 length: 11; V gene: TRBV7-8; J gene: TRBJ1-1; CDR3 protein: CASSGTNEAFF
CDR3 length: 14; V gene: TRBV6-5; J gene: TRBJ1-6; CDR3 protein: CASSFGRGNSPLHF
CDR3 length: 16; V gene: TRBV14; J gene: TRBJ2-1; CDR3 protein: CASSPIAGLPYNEQFF
CDR3 length: 15; V gene: TRBV5-6; J gene: TRBJ2-1; CDR3 protein: CASTYGEGDFNEQFF
CDR3 length: 15; V gene: TRBV5-1; J gene: TRBJ1-2; CDR3 protein: CASSLALGSPYGYTF
CDR3 length: 19; V gene: TRBV3-1; J gene: TRBJ2-1; CDR3 protein: CASSLRRTSVSYSYNEQFF
CDR3 length: 13; V gene: TRBV7-9; J gene: TRBJ1-1; CDR3 protein: CASSSDGNTEAFF
CDR3 length: 14; V gene: TRBV12-5; J gene: TRBJ2-7; CDR3 protein: CASEGQGTSYEQYF
CDR3 length: 13; V gene: TRBV20-1; J gene: TRBJ1-1; CDR3 protein: CSLIRRVNTEAFF
CDR3 length: 15; V gene: TRBV7-3; J gene: TRBJ2-1; CDR3 protein: CASSLGQGLMNEQFF
CDR3 length: 13; V gene: TRBV7-2; J gene: TRBJ2-1; CDR3 protein: CASSLDVPNEQFF
CDR3 length: 16; V gene: TRBV9; J gene: TRBJ2-3; CDR3 protein: CASSVAGDPEASTQYF
CDR3 length: 15; V gene: TRBV12-3/TRBV12-4; J gene: TRBJ1-2; CDR3 protein: CASSSWTGRVYGYTF
CDR3 length: 15; V gene: TRBV6-6; J gene: TRBJ2-7; CDR3 protein: CASTPLPSRAYEQYF
CDR3 length: 14; V gene: TRBV5-1; J gene: TRBJ2-5; CDR3 protein: CASSLGDSGGTQYF
CDR3 length: 11; V gene: TRBV30; J gene: TRBJ1-4; CDR3 protein: CACGGAGKLFF
CDR3 length: 15; V gene: TRBV9; J gene: TRBJ2-3; CDR3 protein: CASSVSGTRTDTQYF
CDR3 length: 12; V gene: TRBV6-5; J gene: TRBJ2-3; CDR3 protein: CASSLDLDTQYF
CDR3 length: 11; V gene: TRBV20-1; J gene: TRBJ1-4; CDR3 protein: CSASTQAELFF
CDR3 length: 12; V gene: TRBV12-5; J gene: TRBJ2-3; CDR3 protein: CASGFWEDTQYF
CDR3 length: 14; V gene: TRBV18; J gene: TRBJ2-7; CDR3 protein: CASSSGTGSYEQYF
CDR3 length: 14; V gene: TRBV12-3/TRBV12-4; J gene: TRBJ1-2; CDR3 protein: CASSFQTGQNGYTF
CDR3 length: 13; V gene: TRBV19; J gene: TRBJ2-3; CDR3 protein: CASSTQGADTQYF
CDR3 length: 13; V gene: TRBV11-2; J gene: TRBJ1-6; CDR3 protein: CASSLDRLTALHF
CDR3 length: 17; V gene: TRBV27; J gene: TRBJ2-6; CDR3 protein: CASKQTGTHSGANVLTF
CDR3 length: 12; V gene: TRBV3-1; J gene: TRBJ2-1; CDR3 protein: CASSLYSNEQFF
CDR3 length: 15; V gene: TRBV20-1; J gene: TRBJ2-5; CDR3 protein: CSAYGGTNYAETQYF
CDR3 length: 14; V gene: TRBV20-1; J gene: TRBJ2-5; CDR3 protein: CSADPPGLQETQYF
CDR3 length: 13; V gene: TRBV27; J gene: TRBJ1-2; CDR3 protein: CASSFRHNYGYTF
CDR3 length: 12; V gene: TRBV29-1; J gene: TRBJ2-5; CDR3 protein: CSAKGQWETQYF
CDR3 length: 15; V gene: TRBV5-1; J gene: TRBJ2-2; CDR3 protein: CASSYGTVFTGELFF
CDR3 length: 15; V gene: TRBV7-9; J gene: TRBJ2-1; CDR3 protein: CASSRSPQSNNEQFF
CDR3 length: 13; V gene: TRBV27; J gene: TRBJ2-3; CDR3 protein: CASTRIRGDTQYF
CDR3 length: 11; V gene: TRBV18; J gene: TRBJ1-1; CDR3 protein: CASSGNTEAFF
CDR3 length: 12; V gene: TRBV10-2; J gene: TRBJ2-7; CDR3 protein: CASSAESYEQYF
CDR3 length: 14; V gene: TRBV20-1; J gene: TRBJ2-7; CDR3 protein: CSARRGILTYEQYF
CDR3 length: 14; V gene: TRBV3-1; J gene: TRBJ1-1; CDR3 protein: CASSQVGPSIVAFF
CDR3 length: 17; V gene: TRBV29-1; J gene: TRBJ2-3; CDR3 protein: CSVDTGGWPGETDTQYF
CDR3 length: 15; V gene: TRBV30; J gene: TRBJ1-1; CDR3 protein: CAWSLKWGLNTEAFF
CDR3 length: 16; V gene: TRBV6-5; J gene: TRBJ2-3; CDR3 protein: CASSYQLAPSTDTQYF
CDR3 length: 16; V gene: TRBV3-1; J gene: TRBJ2-3; CDR3 protein: CASSQVTRRFTDTQYF
CDR3 length: 14; V gene: TRBV29-1; J gene: TRBJ2-7; CDR3 protein: CSVSPKQGGYEQYF
CDR3 length: 12; V gene: TRBV12-3/TRBV12-4; J gene: TRBJ1-5; CDR3 protein: CASGQGNQPQHF
CDR3 length: 12; V gene: TRBV12-3/TRBV12-4; J gene: TRBJ2-3; CDR3 protein: CASSPFTDTQYF
CDR3 length: 16; V gene: TRBV5-1; J gene: TRBJ2-3; CDR3 protein: CASSTYLRAGADTQYF
CDR3 length: 13; V gene: TRBV29-1; J gene: TRBJ2-1; CDR3 protein: CSVDSPSRQGQFF
CDR3 length: 13; V gene: TRBV25-1; J gene: TRBJ2-2; CDR3 protein: CASRGSNTGELFF
CDR3 length: 13; V gene: TRBV30; J gene: TRBJ1-5; CDR3 protein: CAWGQGNNQPQHF
CDR3 length: 17; V gene: TRBV7-9; J gene: TRBJ1-1; CDR3 protein: CASSLKYTGTANTEAFF
CDR3 length: 14; V gene: TRBV15; J gene: TRBJ1-1; CDR3 protein: CATSTGTSNTEAFF
CDR3 length: 15; V gene: TRBV3-1; J gene: TRBJ2-3; CDR3 protein: CASSRLGGGTDTQYF
CDR3 length: 15; V gene: TRBV6-5; J gene: TRBJ1-2; CDR3 protein: CASRLRDRGLYGYTF